These 11 T cell receptor beta chains originate from one sample sequenced in a study of technical replicates of blood from a few donors. Clones were sequenced by immunoSEQ multiplex PCR, and TCRdb holds only the in-frame ones, with some missing. The profile shows 85,000 to 100,000 clones, more than 90% of them singletons. The source material was T cells isolated from PBMCs. The receptors were gathered from a human donor in good health.

The chain couples TRBV28 to TRBJ2-1; 9 bases are a match to TRBD1. After removal of 6 bases from V and 6 bases from J, the junction contained 6 bases not matched to a gene. Per the germline V gene, CDR1 is MDHEN and CDR2 is SYDVKM. The CDR3 runs to 14 residues. In DNA form, the CDR3 reads TGTGCCAGCAGCCAGGGACAGGGCCCCAATGAGCAGTTCTTC. Amino acid sequence: CASSQGQGPNEQFF.

The rearrangement joins TRBV5-4 to TRBJ1-5, with 9 bases lining up with TRBD1. Germline V lookup: CDR1 SGHNT, CDR2 YYREEE (reference sequence). The CDR3 consists of 14 residues. V was clipped by 4 bases and J by 7 bases; unmatched bases: 6. CDR3 amino acids: CASSTGGKNQPQHF. The CDR3 DNA is TGTGCCAGCAGCACAGGGGGCAAGAACCAGCCCCAGCATTTT.

The V call is TRBV5-1, the J call TRBJ2-2; 7 positions agree with TRBD2. Per germline, CDR1 SGHRS and CDR2 YFSETQ. This CDR3 spans 17 amino acids. V gave up 0 bases and J gave up 0 bases; unmatched junction bases: 5. CDR3 region: CASSLDARGANTGELFF. CDR3 nucleotide sequence: TGCGCCAGCAGCTTGGATGCCCGGGGGGCGAACACCGGGGAGCTGTTTTTT.

This sequence joins TRBV29-1 and TRBJ2-7; 9 nucleotides line up with TRBD2. V shed 5 bases and J 5 bases; nucleotides not matched to a gene: 7. The CDR3 runs 13 residues. Germline CDR1 is SQVTM and CDR2 is ANQGSEA. CDR3: CSVRAGGRNEQYF. The CDR3 DNA sequence: TGCAGCGTTCGGGCGGGGGGGCGGAACGAGCAGTACTTC.

V usage is TRBV2 and J usage is TRBJ2-5; TRBD1 aligns across 8 bases. CDR1 and CDR2 (germline): SNHLY, FYNNEI. There are 15 residues in the CDR3. The ends lost 3 bases at V and 5 bases at J; junction bases unmatched: 8. The CDR3 protein is CASSDPGGRVETQYF. In DNA form, the CDR3 reads TGTGCCAGCAGTGACCCAGGGGGCAGGGTGGAGACCCAGTACTTC.

The chain couples TRBV4-1 to TRBJ2-7; 8 bases are a match to TRBD2. Germline CDR1 MGHRA, CDR2 YSYEKL. The V segment lost 5 bases and the J segment 0 bases; nucleotides outside the gene matches: 6. The CDR3 consists of 15 residues. The CDR3 nucleotides are TGCGCCAGCAGCATCAAAAGCGGGAGCTCCTACGAGCAGTACTTC. It yields the protein CASSIKSGSSYEQYF.

This chain connects TRBV9 to TRBJ2-5, with 9 bases identical to TRBD2. In germline, CDR1 is SGDLS, CDR2 YYNGEE. V shed 7 bases and J 1 base; nucleotides not matched to a gene: 8. This CDR3 contains 15 residues. CDR3 amino acids: CASSGGRATQETQYF. The CDR3 bases are TGTGCCAGCTCTGGCGGGAGGGCCACCCAAGAGACCCAGTACTTC.

The V call is TRBV19, the J call TRBJ2-1; D may be TRBD2 (5 bases). The V gene lost 0 bases and the J gene lost 5 bases, with 11 bases spanning the gap. CDR3 length: 15 amino acids. CDR1 and CDR2 from the germline V gene are LNHDA and SQIVND (reference sequence). DNA of the CDR3: TGTGCCAGTAGTATAGAGGGCCGGAGGAACAATGAGCAGTTCTTC. As protein: CASSIEGRRNNEQFF.

J is TRBJ1-1 and V is TRBV2; 7 bases map to TRBD1. The CDR3 extends over 15 amino acids. The germline gives CDR1 SNHLY, CDR2 FYNNEI. J gave up 0 bases and V 6 bases, and 7 bases lay outside the gene matches. This CDR3 is CASSGRQGMNTEAFF. The CDR3 DNA reads as TGTGCCAGCAGCGGTCGACAGGGCATGAACACTGAAGCTTTCTTT.

The chain links TRBV15 to TRBJ2-7, with TRBD2 matching 11 bases. There are 17 residues in the CDR3. Losses at the gene ends were 3 bases for V and 7 bases for J; bases not matched to a gene: 14. Germline values: CDR1 LNHNV, CDR2 YYDKDF (reference sequence). The CDR3 bases are TGTGCCACCAGCAGGCAGACTAGCGGGACCCCTTCGGGGGAGCAGTACTTC. This encodes CATSRQTSGTPSGEQYF.

The rearrangement uses TRBV6-5 and TRBJ1-5, with no clear D. Germline lookup yields CDR1 MNHEY and CDR2 SVGAGI. V was clipped by 2 bases and J by 9 bases, with 14 bases between them. The CDR3 contains 14 residues. This chain's CDR3 is CASSYGPQVPPQHF. Written as DNA, the CDR3 is TGTGCCAGCAGTTACGGGCCCCAGGTACCGCCCCAGCATTTT.